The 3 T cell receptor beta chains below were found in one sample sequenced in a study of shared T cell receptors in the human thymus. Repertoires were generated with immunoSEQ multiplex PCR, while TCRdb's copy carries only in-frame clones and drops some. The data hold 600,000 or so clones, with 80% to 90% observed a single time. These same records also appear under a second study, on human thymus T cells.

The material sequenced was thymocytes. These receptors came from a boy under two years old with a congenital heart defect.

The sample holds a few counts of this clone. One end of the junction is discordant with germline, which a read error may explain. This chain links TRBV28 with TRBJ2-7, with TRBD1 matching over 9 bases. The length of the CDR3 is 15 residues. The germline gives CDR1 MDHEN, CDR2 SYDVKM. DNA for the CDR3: TGTGCCAGCAGTTTTCGACAGGGGGACTCCCACGAGCAGTACTTC. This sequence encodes CASSFRQGDSHEQYF.

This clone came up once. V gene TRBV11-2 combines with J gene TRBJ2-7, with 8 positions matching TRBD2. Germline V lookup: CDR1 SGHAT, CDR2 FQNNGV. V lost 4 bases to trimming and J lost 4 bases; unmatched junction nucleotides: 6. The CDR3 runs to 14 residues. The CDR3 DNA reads TGTGCCAGCAGCTCTGGGACTAGTTGGTACGAGCAGTACTTC. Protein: CASSSGTSWYEQYF.

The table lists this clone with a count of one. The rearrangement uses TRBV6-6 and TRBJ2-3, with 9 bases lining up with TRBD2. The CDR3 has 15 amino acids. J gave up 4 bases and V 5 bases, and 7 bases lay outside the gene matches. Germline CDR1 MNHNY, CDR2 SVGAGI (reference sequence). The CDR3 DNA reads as TGTGCCAGCAGTCCCCGGACTAGCGAGGCAGATACGCAGTATTTT. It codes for CASSPRTSEADTQYF.